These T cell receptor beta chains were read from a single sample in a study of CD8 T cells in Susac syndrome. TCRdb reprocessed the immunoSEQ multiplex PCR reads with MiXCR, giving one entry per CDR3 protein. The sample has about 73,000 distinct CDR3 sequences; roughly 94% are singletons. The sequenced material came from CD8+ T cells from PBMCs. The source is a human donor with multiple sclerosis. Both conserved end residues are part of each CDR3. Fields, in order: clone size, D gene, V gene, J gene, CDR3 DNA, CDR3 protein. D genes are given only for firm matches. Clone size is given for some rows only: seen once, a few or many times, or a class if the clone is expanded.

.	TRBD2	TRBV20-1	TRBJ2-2	TGCAGTGCTAGCTTAGCGGGGGGGCGGGGAAACGGGGAGCTGTTTTTT	CSASLAGGRGNGELFF
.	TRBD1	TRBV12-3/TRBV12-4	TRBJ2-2	TGTGCCAGCAGTGACCGACAGGGGAACACCGGGGAGCTGTTTTTT	CASSDRQGNTGELFF
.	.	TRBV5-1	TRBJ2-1	TGCGCCAGCGGCACGGGGGAGGTAGTGCAGTTCTTC	CASGTGEVVQFF
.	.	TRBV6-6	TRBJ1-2	TGTGCCAGCAGTTACGGGGAAGGCTACACCTTC	CASSYGEGYTF
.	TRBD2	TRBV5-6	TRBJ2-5	TGTGCCAGTCTGCCCTTTGCTAGCGGGGACGAGACCCAGTACTTC	CASLPFASGDETQYF
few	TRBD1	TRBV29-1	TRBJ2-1	TGCAGCGTTGCCATCTGGACAGGAGCTTGGGATGAGCAGTTCTTC	CSVAIWTGAWDEQFF
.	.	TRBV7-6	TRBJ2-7	TGTGCCAGCAGCGCGGAGAGCTACGAGCAGTACTTC	CASSAESYEQYF
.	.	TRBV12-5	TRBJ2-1	TGTGCTAGTGGTTTAGGCAATGAGCAGTTCTTC	CASGLGNEQFF
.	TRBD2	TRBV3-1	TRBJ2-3	TGTGCCAGCAGCCAAGAAAAGCGGGAGGTCACAGATACGCAGTATTTT	CASSQEKREVTDTQYF
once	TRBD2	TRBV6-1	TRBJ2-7	TGTGCCAGCAGTGAAGGGGGTAGTAGCGGGAGAATCTACGAGCAGTACTTC	CASSEGGSSGRIYEQYF
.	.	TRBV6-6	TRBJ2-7	TGTGCCAGCAGTTACAAAACTCTTGGGGGAGGGCAGTACTTC	CASSYKTLGGGQYF
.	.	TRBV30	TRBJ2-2	TGTGCCTGGGGCGCGGGCGGGGAGCTGTTTTTT	CAWGAGGELFF
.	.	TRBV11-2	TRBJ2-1	TGTGCCAGCAGCGGACGGACTAGGGGGAGGGCCACCTACAATGAGCAGTTCTTC	CASSGRTRGRATYNEQFF
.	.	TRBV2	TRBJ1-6	TGTGCCAGCAGCGAGGGCGGTAAAAATTCACCCCTCCACTTT	CASSEGGKNSPLHF
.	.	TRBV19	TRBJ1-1	TGTGCCAGTACCCGCTCGGGGGAGGGTATGAACACTGAAGCTTTCTTT	CASTRSGEGMNTEAFF
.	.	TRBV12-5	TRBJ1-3	TGTGCTAGTGGTGGGTCGGGGACCCGTGGAAACACCATATATTTT	CASGGSGTRGNTIYF
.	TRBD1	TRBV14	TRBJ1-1	TGTGCCAGCAGCTTCCCCAGGGGGGTTCCTGAAGCTTTCTTT	CASSFPRGVPEAFF
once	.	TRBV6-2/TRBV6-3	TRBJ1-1	TGTGCCAGCAGCAAGGCAGTAAACACTGAAGCTTTCTTT	CASSKAVNTEAFF
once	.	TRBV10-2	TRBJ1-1	TGCGCCAGCAGTGACCTTGTAGTCTCTCACGTCAACACTGAAGCTTTCTTT	CASSDLVVSHVNTEAFF
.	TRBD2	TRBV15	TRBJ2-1	TGTGCCACCAGCACTACAGCGGGAGGGCGGGATGAGCAGTTCTTC	CATSTTAGGRDEQFF
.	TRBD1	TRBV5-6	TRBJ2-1	TGTGCCAGCAGCGGACCCCAGGGGGAGTCCTACAATGAGCAGTTCTTC	CASSGPQGESYNEQFF
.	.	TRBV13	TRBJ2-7	TGTGCCAGCAGTCCCAGGGGAGGAACCTACGAGCAGTACTTC	CASSPRGGTYEQYF
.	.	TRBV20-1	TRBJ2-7	TGCAGTGCCGAGAGACGAAGCTACGAGCAGTACTTC	CSAERRSYEQYF
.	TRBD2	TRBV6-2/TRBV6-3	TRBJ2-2	TGTGCCAGCAGTTTGCTGATAGCGGGGAACACCGGGGAGCTGTTTTTT	CASSLLIAGNTGELFF
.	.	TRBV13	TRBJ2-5	TGTGCCAGCAGCTTCCAAGAGACCCAGTACTTC	CASSFQETQYF
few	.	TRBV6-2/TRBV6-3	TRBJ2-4	TGTGCCAGCAGTTCCGGACCTGCGGGCATTCAGTACTTC	CASSSGPAGIQYF
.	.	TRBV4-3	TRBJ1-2	TGCGCCAGCAGCCAAGATGAGGGGGATAACTATGGCTACACCTTC	CASSQDEGDNYGYTF
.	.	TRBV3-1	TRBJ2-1	TGTGCCAGCAGCCAAGATCCGAGCCTCGGGTACAATGAGCAGTTCTTC	CASSQDPSLGYNEQFF
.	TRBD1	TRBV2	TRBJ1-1	TGTGCCAGCAGTTCTGGACAGGGGGCGATGAACACTGAAGCTTTCTTT	CASSSGQGAMNTEAFF
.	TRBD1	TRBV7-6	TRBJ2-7	TGTGCCAGCAGCCAACAACGGGACAGAGAATACGAGCAGTACTTC	CASSQQRDREYEQYF
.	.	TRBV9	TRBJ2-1	TGTGCCAGCAGCGTAGGACGGCTCTCCTACAATGAGCAGTTCTTC	CASSVGRLSYNEQFF